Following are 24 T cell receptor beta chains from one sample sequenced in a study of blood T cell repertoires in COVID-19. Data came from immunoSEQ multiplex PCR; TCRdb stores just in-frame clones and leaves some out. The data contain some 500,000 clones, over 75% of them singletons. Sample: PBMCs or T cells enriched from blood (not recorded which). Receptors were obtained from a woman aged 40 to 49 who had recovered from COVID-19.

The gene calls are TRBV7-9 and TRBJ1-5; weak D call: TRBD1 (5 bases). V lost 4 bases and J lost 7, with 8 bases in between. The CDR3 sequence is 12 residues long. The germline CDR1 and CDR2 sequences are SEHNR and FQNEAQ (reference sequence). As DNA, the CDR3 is TGTGCCAGCAGCTCCGGGGGGCAGCCCCAGCATTTT. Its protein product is CASSSGGQPQHF.

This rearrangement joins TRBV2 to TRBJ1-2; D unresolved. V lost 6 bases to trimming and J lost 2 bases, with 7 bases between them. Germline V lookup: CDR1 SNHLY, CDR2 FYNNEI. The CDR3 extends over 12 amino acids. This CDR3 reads CASSYSNYGYTF. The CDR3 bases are TGTGCCAGCAGCTACTCAAACTATGGCTACACCTTC.

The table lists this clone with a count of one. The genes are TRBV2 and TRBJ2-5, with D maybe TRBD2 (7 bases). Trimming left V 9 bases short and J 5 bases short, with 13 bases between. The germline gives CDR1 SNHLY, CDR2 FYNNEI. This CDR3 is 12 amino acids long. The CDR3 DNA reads TGTGCCAGAGGGGGGGCGGCGGAGACCCAGTACTTC. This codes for CARGGAAETQYF.

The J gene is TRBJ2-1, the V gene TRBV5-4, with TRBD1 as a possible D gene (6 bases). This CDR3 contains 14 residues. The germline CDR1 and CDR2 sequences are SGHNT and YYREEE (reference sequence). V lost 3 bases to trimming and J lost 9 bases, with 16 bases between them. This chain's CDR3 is CASSSQAGATEQFF. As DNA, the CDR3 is TGTGCCAGCAGCTCTCAGGCAGGGGCCACTGAGCAGTTCTTC.

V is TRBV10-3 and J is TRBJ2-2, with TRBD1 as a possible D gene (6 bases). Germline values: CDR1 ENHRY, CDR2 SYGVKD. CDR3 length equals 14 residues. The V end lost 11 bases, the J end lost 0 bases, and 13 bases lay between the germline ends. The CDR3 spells CASAGTSNTGELFF. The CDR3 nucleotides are TGTGCCTCCGCCGGGACATCGAACACCGGGGAGCTGTTTTTT.

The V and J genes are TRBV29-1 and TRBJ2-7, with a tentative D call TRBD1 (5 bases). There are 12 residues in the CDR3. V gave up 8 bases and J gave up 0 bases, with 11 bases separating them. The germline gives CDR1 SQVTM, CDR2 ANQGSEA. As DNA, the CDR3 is TGCAGCTTATTGACAGACTCCTACGAGCAGTACTTC. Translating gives CSLLTDSYEQYF.

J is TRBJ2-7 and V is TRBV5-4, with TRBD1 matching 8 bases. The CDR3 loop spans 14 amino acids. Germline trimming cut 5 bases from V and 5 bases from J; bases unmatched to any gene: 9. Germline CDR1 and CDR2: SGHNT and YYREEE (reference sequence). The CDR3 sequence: CASREQGAENEQYF. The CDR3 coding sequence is TGTGCCAGCAGGGAGCAGGGGGCCGAGAACGAGCAGTACTTC.

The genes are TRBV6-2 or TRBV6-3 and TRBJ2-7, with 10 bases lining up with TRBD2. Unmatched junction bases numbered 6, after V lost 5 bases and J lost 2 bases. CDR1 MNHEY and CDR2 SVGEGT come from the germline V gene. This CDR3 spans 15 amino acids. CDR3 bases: TGTGCCAGCAGTAGGACTAGCGGTGAGACCTACGAGCAGTACTTC. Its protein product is CASSRTSGETYEQYF.

The CDR3 nucleotides are TGTGCCACGGTGGTGCCAGGGAATCAGCCCCAGCATTTT. Its translation is CATVVPGNQPQHF. The rearrangement joins TRBV28 to TRBJ1-5; tentative D call: TRBD1 (5 bases). The CDR3 is made up of 13 amino acids. Looked up from germline, CDR1 is MDHEN and CDR2 is SYDVKM. The V gene lost 10 bases and the J gene lost 4 bases, with 14 bases spanning the gap.

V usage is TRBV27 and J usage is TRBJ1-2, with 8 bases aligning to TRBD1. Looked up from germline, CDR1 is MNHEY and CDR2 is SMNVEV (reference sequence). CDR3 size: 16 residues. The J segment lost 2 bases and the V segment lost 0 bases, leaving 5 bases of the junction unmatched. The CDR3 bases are TGTGCCAGCAGTTTATCGTACAGGGGGATAAACTATGGCTACACCTTC. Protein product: CASSLSYRGINYGYTF.

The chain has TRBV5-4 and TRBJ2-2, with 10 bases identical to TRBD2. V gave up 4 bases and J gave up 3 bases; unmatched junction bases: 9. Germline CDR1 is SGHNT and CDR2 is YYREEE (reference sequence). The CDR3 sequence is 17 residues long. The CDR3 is CASSPHPSGSDTGELFF. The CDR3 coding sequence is TGTGCCAGCAGCCCACATCCTAGCGGGAGTGACACCGGGGAGCTGTTTTTT. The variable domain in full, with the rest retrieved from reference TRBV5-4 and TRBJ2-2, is ETGVTQSPTHLIKTRGQQVTLRCSSQSGHNTVSWYQQALGQGPQFIFQYYREEENGRGNFPPRFSGLQFPNYSSELNVNALELDDSALYLCASSPHPSGSDTGELFFGEGSRLTVL.

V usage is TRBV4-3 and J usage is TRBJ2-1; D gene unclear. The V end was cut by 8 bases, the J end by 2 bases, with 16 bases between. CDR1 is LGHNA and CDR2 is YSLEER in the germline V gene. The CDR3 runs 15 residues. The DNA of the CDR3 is TGCGCCAGCGCCGCGGCGACCACCGCCTACAATGAGCAGTTCTTC. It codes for CASAAATTAYNEQFF.

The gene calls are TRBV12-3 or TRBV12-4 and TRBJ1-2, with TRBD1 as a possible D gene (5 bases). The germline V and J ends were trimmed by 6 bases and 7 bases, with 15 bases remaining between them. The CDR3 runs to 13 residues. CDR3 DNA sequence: TGTGCCAGCAGCCCTACCTGGACATTTGGCTACACCTTC. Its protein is CASSPTWTFGYTF.

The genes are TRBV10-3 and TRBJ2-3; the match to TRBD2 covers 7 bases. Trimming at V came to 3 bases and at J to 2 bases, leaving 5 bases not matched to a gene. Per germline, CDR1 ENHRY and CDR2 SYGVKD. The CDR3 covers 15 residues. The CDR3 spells CAISDPSGNTDTQYF. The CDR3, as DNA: TGTGCCATCAGTGACCCTAGCGGAAACACAGATACGCAGTATTTT.

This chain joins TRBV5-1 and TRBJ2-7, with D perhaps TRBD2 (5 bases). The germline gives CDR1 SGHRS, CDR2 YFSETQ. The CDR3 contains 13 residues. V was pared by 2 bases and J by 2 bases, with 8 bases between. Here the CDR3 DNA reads TGCGCCAGCAGCTTAGTCGGGACCTACGAGCAGTACTTC. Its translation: CASSLVGTYEQYF.

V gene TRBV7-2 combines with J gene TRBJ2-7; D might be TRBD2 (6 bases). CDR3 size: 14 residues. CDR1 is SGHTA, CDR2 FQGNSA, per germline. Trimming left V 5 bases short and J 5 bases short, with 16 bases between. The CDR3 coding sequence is TGTGCCAGCAGCCCACCCGGGGTAGCGGACGAGCAGTACTTC. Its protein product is CASSPPGVADEQYF.

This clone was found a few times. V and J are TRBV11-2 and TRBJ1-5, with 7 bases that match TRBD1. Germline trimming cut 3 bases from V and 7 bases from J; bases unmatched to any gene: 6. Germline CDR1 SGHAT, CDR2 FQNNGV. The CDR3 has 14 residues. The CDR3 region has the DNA TGTGCCAGCAGCTTTACAGGGGTTGACCAGCCCCAGCATTTT. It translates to CASSFTGVDQPQHF.

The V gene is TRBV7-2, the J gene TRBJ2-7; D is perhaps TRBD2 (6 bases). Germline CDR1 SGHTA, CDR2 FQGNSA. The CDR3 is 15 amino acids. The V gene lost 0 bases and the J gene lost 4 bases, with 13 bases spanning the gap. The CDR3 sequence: CASSLAAGGEYEQYF. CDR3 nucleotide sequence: TGTGCCAGCAGCTTAGCGGCGGGCGGGGAATACGAGCAGTACTTC.

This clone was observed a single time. The CDR3 here is CASSTGDSGGVNEQFF. CDR3 coding DNA: TGTGCCAGCAGCACGGGGGACTCGGGCGGGGTAAATGAGCAGTTCTTC. The chain is built from TRBV9 and TRBJ2-1, with a tentative D call TRBD2 (6 bases). Germline CDR1 and CDR2: SGDLS and YYNGEE. Trimming took 4 bases from V and 7 from J, leaving 21 bases between them. The length of the CDR3 is 16 residues. Filled out from reference TRBV9 and TRBJ2-1, the complete variable domain reads DSGVTQTPKHLITATGQRVTLRCSPRSGDLSVYWYQQSLDQGLQFLIQYYNGEERAKGNILERFSAQQFPDLHSELNLSSLELGDSALYFCASSTGDSGGVNEQFFGPGTRLTVL.

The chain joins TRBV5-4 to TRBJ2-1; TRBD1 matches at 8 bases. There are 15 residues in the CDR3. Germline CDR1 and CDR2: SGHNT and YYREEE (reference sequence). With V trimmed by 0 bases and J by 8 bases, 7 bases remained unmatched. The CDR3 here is CASSLVGQGMDEQFF. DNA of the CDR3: TGTGCCAGCAGCTTGGTTGGACAGGGTATGGATGAGCAGTTCTTC.

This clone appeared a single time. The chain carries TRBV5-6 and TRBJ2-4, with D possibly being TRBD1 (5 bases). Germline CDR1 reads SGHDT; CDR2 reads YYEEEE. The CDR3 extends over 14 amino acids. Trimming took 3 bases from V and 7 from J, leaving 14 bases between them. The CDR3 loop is CASSSWTLWNIQYF. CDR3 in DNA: TGTGCCAGCAGCTCGTGGACATTATGGAACATTCAGTACTTC.

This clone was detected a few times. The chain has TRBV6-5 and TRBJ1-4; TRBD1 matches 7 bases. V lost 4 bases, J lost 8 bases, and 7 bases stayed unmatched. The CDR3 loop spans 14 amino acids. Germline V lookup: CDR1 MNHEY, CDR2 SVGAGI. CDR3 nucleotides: TGTGCCAGCAGTTCCAGGGGGAAGGAGGAAAAACTGTTTTTT. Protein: CASSSRGKEEKLFF.

The CDR3 DNA follows: TGTGCCAGCAGCTTAGGGACAGGGGGCAATGAGCAGTTCTTC. It is translated as CASSLGTGGNEQFF. This chain joins TRBV7-9 and TRBJ2-1; 10 bases are shared with TRBD1. The CDR3 totals 14 residues. V was clipped by 1 base and J by 6 bases; unmatched bases: 0. Germline V gene data show CDR1 as SEHNR and CDR2 as FQNEAQ (reference sequence). The full variable domain, its missing parts supplied by reference TRBV7-9 and TRBJ2-1, is DTGVSQNPRHKITKRGQNVTFRCDPISEHNRLYWYRQTLGQGPEFLTYFQNEAQLEKSRLLSDRFSAERPKGSFSTLEIQRTEQGDSAMYLCASSLGTGGNEQFFGPGTRLTVL.

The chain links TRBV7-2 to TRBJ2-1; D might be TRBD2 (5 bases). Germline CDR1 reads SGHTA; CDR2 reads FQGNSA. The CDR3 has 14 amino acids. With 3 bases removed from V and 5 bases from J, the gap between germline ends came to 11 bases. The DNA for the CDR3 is TGTGCCAGCAGCTTTTCCGGACTTAACAATGAGCAGTTCTTC. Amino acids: CASSFSGLNNEQFF.